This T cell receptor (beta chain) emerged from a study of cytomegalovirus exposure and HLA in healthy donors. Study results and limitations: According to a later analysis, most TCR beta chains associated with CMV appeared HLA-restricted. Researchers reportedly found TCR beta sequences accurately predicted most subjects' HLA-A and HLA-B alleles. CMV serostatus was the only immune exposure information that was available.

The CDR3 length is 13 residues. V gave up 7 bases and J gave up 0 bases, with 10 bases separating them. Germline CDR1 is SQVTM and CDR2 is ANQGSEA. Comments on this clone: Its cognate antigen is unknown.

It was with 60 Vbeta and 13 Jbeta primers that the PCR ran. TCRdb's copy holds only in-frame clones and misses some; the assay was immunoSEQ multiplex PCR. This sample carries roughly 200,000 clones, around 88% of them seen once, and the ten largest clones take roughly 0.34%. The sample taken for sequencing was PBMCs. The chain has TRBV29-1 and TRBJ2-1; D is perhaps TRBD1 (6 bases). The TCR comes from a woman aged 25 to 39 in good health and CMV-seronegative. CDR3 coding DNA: TGCAGCGGTACAGGGATCTCCTACAATGAGCAGTTCTTC. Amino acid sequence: CSGTGISYNEQFF.